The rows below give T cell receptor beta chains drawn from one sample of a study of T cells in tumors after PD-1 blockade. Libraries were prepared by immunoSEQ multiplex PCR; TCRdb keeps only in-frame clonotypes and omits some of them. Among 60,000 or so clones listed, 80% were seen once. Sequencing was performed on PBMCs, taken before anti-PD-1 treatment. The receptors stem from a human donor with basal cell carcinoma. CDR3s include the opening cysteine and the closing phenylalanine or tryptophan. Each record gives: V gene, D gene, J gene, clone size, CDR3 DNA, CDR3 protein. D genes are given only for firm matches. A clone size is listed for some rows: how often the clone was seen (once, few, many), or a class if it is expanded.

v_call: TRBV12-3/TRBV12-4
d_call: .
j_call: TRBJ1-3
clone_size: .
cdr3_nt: TGTGCCAGCAGTCTCTACTCTGGAAACACCATATATTTT
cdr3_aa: CASSLYSGNTIYF

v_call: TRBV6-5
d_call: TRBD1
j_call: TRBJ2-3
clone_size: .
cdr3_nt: TGTGCCAGCAGTACCGGGACAGGGATGGATACGCAGTATTTT
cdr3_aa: CASSTGTGMDTQYF

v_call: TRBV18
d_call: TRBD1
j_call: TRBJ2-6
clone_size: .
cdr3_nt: TGTGCCAGCTCACCGTCCGTGGGGACAGGGTCTCTTTGGGCCAACGTCCTGACTTTC
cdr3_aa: CASSPSVGTGSLWANVLTF

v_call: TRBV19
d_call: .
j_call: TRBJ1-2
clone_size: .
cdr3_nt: TGTGCCAGTAGTAGCAGACAATCTCGGAATCTTTATGGCTACACCTTC
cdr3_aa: CASSSRQSRNLYGYTF

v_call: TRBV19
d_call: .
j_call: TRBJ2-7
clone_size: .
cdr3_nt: TGTGCCAGTAGTCATCCAGGACGCTCCTACGAGCAGTACTTC
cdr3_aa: CASSHPGRSYEQYF

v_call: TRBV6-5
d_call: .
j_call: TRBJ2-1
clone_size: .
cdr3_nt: TGTGCCAGCAGTTATAGGAGGGGACAGCAGTTCTTC
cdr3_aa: CASSYRRGQQFF

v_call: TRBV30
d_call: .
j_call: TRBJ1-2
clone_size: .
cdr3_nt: TGTGCCTGGAATGGGGGCTTGGATGGCTACACCTTC
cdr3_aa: CAWNGGLDGYTF

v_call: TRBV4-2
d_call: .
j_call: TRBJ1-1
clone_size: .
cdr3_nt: TGTGCCAGCAGCCAAGGTGGCCGGATGAACACTGAAGCTTTCTTT
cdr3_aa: CASSQGGRMNTEAFF

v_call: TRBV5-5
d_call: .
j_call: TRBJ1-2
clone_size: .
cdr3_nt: TGTGCCAGCAGCTCCCTCGACTCGGGGACCCACTTC
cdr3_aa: CASSSLDSGTHF

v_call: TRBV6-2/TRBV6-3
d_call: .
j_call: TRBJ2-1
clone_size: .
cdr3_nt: TGTGCCAGCAGTCAGTCGGCGGGGAGCGATGAGCAGTTCTTC
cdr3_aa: CASSQSAGSDEQFF

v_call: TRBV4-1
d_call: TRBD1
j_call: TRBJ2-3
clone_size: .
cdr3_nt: TGCGCCAGCAGCCAAGGGGACAGGCTGCTCACAGATACGCAGTATTTT
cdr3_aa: CASSQGDRLLTDTQYF

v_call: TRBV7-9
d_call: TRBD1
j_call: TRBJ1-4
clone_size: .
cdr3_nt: TGTGCCAGCAGCGGATGGCTGACAGGGATGAGGGAAAAACTGTTTTTT
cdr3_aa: CASSGWLTGMREKLFF

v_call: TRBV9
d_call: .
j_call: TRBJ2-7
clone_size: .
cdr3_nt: TGTGCCAGCAGCGTAGAACAGGGTAGCTACGAGCAGTACTTC
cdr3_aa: CASSVEQGSYEQYF

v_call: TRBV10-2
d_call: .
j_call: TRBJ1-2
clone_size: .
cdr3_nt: TGCGCCAGCAGAAGTATCTCGGTGGCCACAGGAGCCTATGGCTACACCTTC
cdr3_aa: CASRSISVATGAYGYTF

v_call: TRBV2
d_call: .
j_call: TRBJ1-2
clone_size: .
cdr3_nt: TGTGCCAGCAGTTCCCAAGGTCCGGGCTATGGCTACACCTTC
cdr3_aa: CASSSQGPGYGYTF

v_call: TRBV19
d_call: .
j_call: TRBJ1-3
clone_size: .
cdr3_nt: TGTGCCAGTAAAGTTAAGCCTGGAAACACCATATATTTT
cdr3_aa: CASKVKPGNTIYF

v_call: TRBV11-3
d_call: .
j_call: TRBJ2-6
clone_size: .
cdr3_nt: TGTGCCAGCAGCTTGGGAAATAGTCCCTCTGGGGCCAACGTCCTGACTTTC
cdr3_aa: CASSLGNSPSGANVLTF

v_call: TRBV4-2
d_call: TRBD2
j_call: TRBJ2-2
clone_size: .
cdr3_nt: TGTGCCAGCAGCCAAATAGGGACTAGCGGGAGTAACACCGGGGAGCTGTTTTTT
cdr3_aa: CASSQIGTSGSNTGELFF

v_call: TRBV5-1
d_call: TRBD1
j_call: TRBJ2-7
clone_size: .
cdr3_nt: TGCGCCAGCAGCTGGACCCCGGGACAGGGGGCATACGAGCAGTACTTC
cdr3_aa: CASSWTPGQGAYEQYF

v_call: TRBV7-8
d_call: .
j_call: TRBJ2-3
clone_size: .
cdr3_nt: TGTGCCAGCAGCTTAGCTAGCGGAAGCACAGATACGCAGTATTTT
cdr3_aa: CASSLASGSTDTQYF

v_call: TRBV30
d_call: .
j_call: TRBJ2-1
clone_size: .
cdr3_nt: TGTGCCTGGAGTCGCGGACTCGGGGGAAATGAGCAGTTCTTC
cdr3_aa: CAWSRGLGGNEQFF

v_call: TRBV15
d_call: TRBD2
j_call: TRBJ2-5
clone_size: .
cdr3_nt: TGTGCCACCAGCAGAGAGGCTAGCGGGGGTCCGTACCAAGAGACCCAGTACTTC
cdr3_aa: CATSREASGGPYQETQYF

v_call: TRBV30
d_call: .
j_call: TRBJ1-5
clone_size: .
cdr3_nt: TGTGCCTGGAGTGCGGGTAGCAATCAGCCCCAGCATTTT
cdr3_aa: CAWSAGSNQPQHF

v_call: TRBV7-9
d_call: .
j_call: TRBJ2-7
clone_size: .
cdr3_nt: TGTGCCAGCAGCTTAGAAAGGTTGGGCTACGAGCAGTACTTC
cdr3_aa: CASSLERLGYEQYF

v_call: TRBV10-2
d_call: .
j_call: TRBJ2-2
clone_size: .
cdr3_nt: TGCGCCAGCTGCCGGGACCCCTACACCGGGGAGCTGTTTTTT
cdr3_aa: CASCRDPYTGELFF

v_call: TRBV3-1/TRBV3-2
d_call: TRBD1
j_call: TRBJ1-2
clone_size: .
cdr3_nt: TGTGCCAGCAGCCCAATTGACAGGGTCGGTGATGGCTACACCTTC
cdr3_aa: CASSPIDRVGDGYTF

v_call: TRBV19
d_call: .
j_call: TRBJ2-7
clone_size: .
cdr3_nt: TGTGCCAGTAGCTCAACAGGAAATTCGGTCGAGCAGTACTTC
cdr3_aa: CASSSTGNSVEQYF

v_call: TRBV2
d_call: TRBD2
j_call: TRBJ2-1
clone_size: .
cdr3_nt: TGTGCCAGCAGCCCTCCGGGACTAGCGGGGCGGAATGAGCAGTTCTTC
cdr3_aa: CASSPPGLAGRNEQFF

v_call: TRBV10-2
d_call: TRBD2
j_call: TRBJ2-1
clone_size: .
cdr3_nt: TGCGCCAGCAGTGAGTCGTTTCGGACTAGCGGGGGGGGTTCCTACAATGAGCAGTTCTTC
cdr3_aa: CASSESFRTSGGGSYNEQFF

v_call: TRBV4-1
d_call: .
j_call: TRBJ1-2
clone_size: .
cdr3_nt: TGCGCCAGCAGCCAAGAGGCAGAACTAGGGTATGGCTACACCTTC
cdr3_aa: CASSQEAELGYGYTF

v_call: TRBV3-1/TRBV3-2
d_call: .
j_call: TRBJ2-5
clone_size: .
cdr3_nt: TGTGCCAGCAGCCAAGAGACCCAGTACTTC
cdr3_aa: CASSQETQYF

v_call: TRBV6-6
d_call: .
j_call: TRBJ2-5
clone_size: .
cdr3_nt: TGTGCCAGCAGTTACGTAGGGGGGGTAAAGACCCAGTACTTC
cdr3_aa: CASSYVGGVKTQYF

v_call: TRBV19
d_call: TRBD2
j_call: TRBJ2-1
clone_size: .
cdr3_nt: TGTGCCAGTAGTGAGTCTAGCGGCACGGAGCAGTTCTTC
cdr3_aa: CASSESSGTEQFF

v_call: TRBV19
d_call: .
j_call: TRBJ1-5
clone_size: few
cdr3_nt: TGTGCCAGTAGTAATTTGGGAAATCAGCCCCAGCATTTT
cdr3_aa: CASSNLGNQPQHF

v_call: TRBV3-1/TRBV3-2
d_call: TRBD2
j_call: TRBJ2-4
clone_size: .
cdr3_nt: TGTGCCAGCAGCCCTGGGGCTAGCGGGGGGAGAAACATTCAGTACTTC
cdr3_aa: CASSPGASGGRNIQYF

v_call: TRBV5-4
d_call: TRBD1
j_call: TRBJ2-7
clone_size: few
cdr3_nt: TGTGCCAGCAGCTTGGGGGGCGGGACAGGGCTCATGAAGTACTTC
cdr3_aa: CASSLGGGTGLMKYF

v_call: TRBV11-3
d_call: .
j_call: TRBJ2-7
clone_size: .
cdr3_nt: TGTGCCAGCAGCTTAGGAGGGCGCGAGCAGTACTTC
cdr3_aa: CASSLGGREQYF

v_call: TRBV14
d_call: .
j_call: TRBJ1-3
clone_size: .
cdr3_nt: TGTGCCAGCAGTGCGGGGCTCCCGAGGGGAAACACCATATATTTT
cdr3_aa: CASSAGLPRGNTIYF

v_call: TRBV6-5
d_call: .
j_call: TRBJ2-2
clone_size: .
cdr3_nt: TGTGCCAGCAGTAGACTAGTACCCGGGGAGCTGTTTTTT
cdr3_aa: CASSRLVPGELFF

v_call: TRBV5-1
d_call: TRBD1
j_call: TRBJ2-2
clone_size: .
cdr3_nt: TGCGCCAGCAGCTTGGACAGGGGGAACACCGGGGAGCTGTTTTTT
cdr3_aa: CASSLDRGNTGELFF

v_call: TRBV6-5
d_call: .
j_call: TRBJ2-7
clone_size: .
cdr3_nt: TGTGCCAGCACCTCTCGTGAGGGACTCTCCTACGAGCAGTACTTC
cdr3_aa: CASTSREGLSYEQYF

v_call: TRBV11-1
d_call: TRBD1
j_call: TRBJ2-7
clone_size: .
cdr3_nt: TGTGCCAGCAGCCCCGGGACAGGGATACACGAGCAGTACTTC
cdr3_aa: CASSPGTGIHEQYF